This T cell receptor (beta chain) was profiled in a study of naive and memory T cell subsets. Losses at the gene ends were 4 bases for V and 9 bases for J; bases not matched to a gene: 7. This CDR3 spans 12 amino acids. In germline, CDR1 is DFQATT, CDR2 SNEGSKA (reference sequence). The SP2 primer and nested alpha and beta constant region primers amplified ligated cDNA in four rounds. Reverse transcription of blood and skin TCR RNA was primed at alpha and beta constant regions. TCRdb re-analysed the UMI-ligation and nested PCR reads in MiXCR, keeping a single row per CDR3 protein. The sample includes around 33,000 distinct CDR3 sequences, less than 8.5% of them seen just once. This clonotype was seen only a few times. Described treatment: skin biopsy from PPD injection site in Mantoux-positive individual. TCR cDNA received a 3' ligated oligonucleotide that carried a UMI. Reverse transcription used DNase-treated unsorted total RNA, aiming for roughly 1 to 1000 ng.

The specimen was skin, collected from a tuberculin skin test site. The rearrangement links TRBV20-1 to TRBJ1-2, with 8 bases lining up with TRBD1. The origin of this receptor is an adult in good health. CDR3: CSATLGQESYTF. The CDR3 region has the DNA TGCAGTGCTACCCTGGGACAGGAGAGCTACACCTTC.